The following is a TCR beta chain sequence with its context. Its specificity is unknown. Germline V gives CDR1 DFQATT, CDR2 SNEGSKA (reference sequence). The CDR3 spans 14 residues. V lost 4 bases and J lost 1, with 12 bases in between. The data derive from a study of metastatic and nonmetastatic thyroid tumors. Study details: Samples came from malignant and benign thyroid patients, and repertoires were compared across blood and tumor or nodule tissue.

Original methodology: The study built a papillary thyroid cancer distant-metastasis classifier from CDR3 differences across clinicopathological groups. TCRdb re-analyzed the PCR reads using MiXCR. TCRdb's processing, not the authors', yielded these V and J calls. The data show tens of thousands of clones, with roughly 19% seen just once and around 19% held by the top ten. Notes on the study in general: When malignant thyroid tumors were compared with benign nodules, TCR beta diversity was reportedly significantly higher in the malignant tumors. This held in both blood and tumor samples.

Until they underwent thyroid surgery, no patient had received any treatment. Sequencing input: blood. The sequence was collected from a female donor with papillary thyroid cancer or a benign thyroid nodule (not recorded which). Some clones in this sample may be carry-over from other donors' samples. The rearrangement links TRBV20-1 to TRBJ2-3; no firm D call. The CDR3 sequence: CSANDVPGTDTQYF. The CDR3 bases are TGCAGTGCTAATGATGTGCCTGGCACAGATACGCAGTATTTT.